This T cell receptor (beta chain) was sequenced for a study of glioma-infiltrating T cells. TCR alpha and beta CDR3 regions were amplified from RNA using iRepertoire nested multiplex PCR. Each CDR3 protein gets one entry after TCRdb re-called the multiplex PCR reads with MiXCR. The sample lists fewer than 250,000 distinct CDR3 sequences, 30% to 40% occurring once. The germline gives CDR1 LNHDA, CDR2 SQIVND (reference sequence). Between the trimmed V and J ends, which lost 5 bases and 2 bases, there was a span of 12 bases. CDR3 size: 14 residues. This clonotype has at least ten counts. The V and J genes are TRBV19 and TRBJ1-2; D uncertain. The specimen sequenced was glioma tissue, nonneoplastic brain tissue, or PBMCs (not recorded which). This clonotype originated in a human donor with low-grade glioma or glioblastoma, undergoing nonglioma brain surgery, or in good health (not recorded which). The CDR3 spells CASSVDSANYGYTF. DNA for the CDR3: TGTGCCAGTAGTGTGGACTCGGCCAACTATGGCTACACCTTC.